This record covers a single TCR beta chain. As handled by the study authors: Reference gene primer amplification in the assay estimated nucleated cell counts. Data came from immunoSEQ multiplex PCR; TCRdb stores just in-frame clones and leaves some out. V and J calls and clone size are those listed in that table; D and trimming were worked out from the DNA. The sample yields roughly 400,000 clones, 89% seen once. The V end was cut by 4 bases, the J end by 2 bases, with 14 bases between. The germline V gene has CDR1 MDHEN and CDR2 SYDVKM. The CDR3 spans 15 residues. The sample belongs to a study of blood T cell repertoires in COVID-19. Cohorts were determined from participant-reported clinical history.

This clonotype was obtained from a woman aged 30 to 39 who had recovered from COVID-19. Sequenced material: PBMCs or T cells enriched from blood (not recorded which). The V gene is TRBV28, the J gene TRBJ1-2, with D possibly being TRBD1 (6 bases). This CDR3 is CASSSRQVPNYGYTF. As DNA, the CDR3 is TGTGCCAGCAGTTCCAGACAGGTTCCCAACTATGGCTACACCTTC.